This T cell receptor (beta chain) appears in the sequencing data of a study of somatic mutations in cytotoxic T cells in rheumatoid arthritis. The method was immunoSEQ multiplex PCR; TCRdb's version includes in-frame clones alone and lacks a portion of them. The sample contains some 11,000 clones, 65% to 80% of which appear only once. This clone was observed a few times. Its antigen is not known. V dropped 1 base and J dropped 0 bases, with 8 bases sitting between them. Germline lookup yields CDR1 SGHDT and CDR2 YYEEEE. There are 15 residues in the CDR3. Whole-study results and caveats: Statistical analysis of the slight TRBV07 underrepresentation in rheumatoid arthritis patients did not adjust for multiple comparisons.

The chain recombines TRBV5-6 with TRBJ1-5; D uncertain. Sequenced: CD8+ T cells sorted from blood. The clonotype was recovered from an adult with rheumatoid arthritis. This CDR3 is CASSLSAYSNQPQHF. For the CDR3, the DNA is TGTGCCAGCAGCTTGTCAGCATATAGCAATCAGCCCCAGCATTTT. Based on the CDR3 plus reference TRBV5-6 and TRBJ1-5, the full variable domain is DAGVTQSPTHLIKTRGQQVTLRCSPKSGHDTVSWYQQALGQGPQFIFQYYEEEERQRGNFPDRFSGHQFPNYSSELNVNALLLGDSALYLCASSLSAYSNQPQHFGDGTRLSIL.